This entry describes one T cell receptor beta chain. The sample comes from a study of blood T cell repertoires in COVID-19. Under the authors' procedure: By means of reference gene primer amplification, nucleated cell counts were estimated. Profiled with immunoSEQ multiplex PCR; TCRdb holds only in-frame clones, not every one. The D gene and trimming were derived from the DNA, and the V and J assignments and clone size from that table. The repertoire has roughly 150,000 clones, approximately 79% of them found once; the top ten carry more than 5.5%. Participant age was roughly 18 to 95 years, and participants resided in about two dozen US areas. The CDR3 sequence is 15 residues long. The junction had 7 bases not matched to a gene; V was cut back by 4 bases and J by 7 bases. Germline CDR1 is SEHNR and CDR2 is FQNEAQ (reference sequence).

J is TRBJ1-6 and V is TRBV7-9, with TRBD1 matching 7 bases. This clonotype was sampled from a man in his fifties or sixties who had recovered from COVID-19. Sequenced sample: PBMCs or T cells enriched from blood (not recorded which). The CDR3 sequence: CASSSLTGMNSPLHF. CDR3 nucleotide sequence: TGTGCCAGCAGCTCCCTGACAGGGATGAATTCACCCCTCCACTTT. Using reference TRBV7-9 and TRBJ1-6 for the parts outside the CDR3, the full variable domain is DTGVSQNPRHKITKRGQNVTFRCDPISEHNRLYWYRQTLGQGPEFLTYFQNEAQLEKSRLLSDRFSAERPKGSFSTLEIQRTEQGDSAMYLCASSSLTGMNSPLHFGNGTRLTVT.